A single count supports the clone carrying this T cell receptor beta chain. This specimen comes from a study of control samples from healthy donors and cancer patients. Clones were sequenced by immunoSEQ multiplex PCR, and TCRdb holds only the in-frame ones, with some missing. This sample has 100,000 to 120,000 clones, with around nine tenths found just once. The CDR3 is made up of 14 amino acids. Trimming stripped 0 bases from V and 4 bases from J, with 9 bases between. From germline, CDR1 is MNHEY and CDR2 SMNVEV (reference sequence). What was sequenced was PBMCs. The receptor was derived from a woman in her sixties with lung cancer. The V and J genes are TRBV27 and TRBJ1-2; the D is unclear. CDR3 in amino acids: CASSLSGRPYGYTF. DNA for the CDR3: TGTGCCAGCAGTTTATCAGGAAGGCCCTATGGCTACACCTTC.